One T cell receptor beta chain is described in this entry. Its matching antigen is unknown. Other DNA sequences of this sample code for an identical CDR3. The entry originates in a study of cytomegalovirus exposure and HLA in healthy donors. General study findings and limits: Within a later analysis, the majority of CMV-associated TCR beta chains appeared HLA-restricted. Reportedly, diagnosis of cytomegalovirus status by the classifier showed high specificity and sensitivity.

CDR3 length equals 14 residues. With 2 bases removed from V and 2 bases from J, the gap between germline ends came to 9 bases. Germline values: CDR1 MNHEY, CDR2 SVGAGI. PCR amplification relied on 60 Vbeta primers (plus 13 Jbeta primers). This table comes from immunoSEQ multiplex PCR, and its TCRdb copy is limited to in-frame clones, with some not included. This sample has under 250,000 clones, with about 78% found just once. The origin of this receptor is a woman younger than 45 in good health and CMV-seronegative. The sample was PBMCs. The chain employs TRBV6-5 and TRBJ1-1; D may be TRBD1 (5 bases). CDR3 protein: CASSYDSLNTEAFF. The CDR3 nucleotides are TGTGCCAGCAGTTACGACAGTTTAAACACTGAAGCTTTCTTT.